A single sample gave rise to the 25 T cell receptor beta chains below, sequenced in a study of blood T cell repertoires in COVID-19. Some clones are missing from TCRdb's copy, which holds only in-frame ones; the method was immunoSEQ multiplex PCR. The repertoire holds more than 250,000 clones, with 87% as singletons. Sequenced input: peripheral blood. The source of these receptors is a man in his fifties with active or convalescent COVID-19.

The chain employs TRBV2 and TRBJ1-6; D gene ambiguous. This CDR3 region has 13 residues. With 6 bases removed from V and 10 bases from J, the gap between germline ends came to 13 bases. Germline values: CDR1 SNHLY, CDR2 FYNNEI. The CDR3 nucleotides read TGTGCCAGCAGGAGGGTGTTAAAATCACCCCTCCACTTT. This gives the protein CASRRVLKSPLHF.

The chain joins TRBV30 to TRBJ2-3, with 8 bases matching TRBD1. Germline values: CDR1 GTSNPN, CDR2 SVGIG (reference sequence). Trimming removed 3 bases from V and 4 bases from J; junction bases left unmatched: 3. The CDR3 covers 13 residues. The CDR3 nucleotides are TGTGCCTGGAGACAGGGGGGCCCAGATACGCAGTATTTT. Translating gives CAWRQGGPDTQYF.

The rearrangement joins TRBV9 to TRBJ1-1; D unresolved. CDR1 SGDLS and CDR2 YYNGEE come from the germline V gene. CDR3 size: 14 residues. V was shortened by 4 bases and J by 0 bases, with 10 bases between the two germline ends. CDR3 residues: CASSREAMNTEAFF. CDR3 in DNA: TGTGCCAGCAGCCGGGAGGCCATGAACACTGAAGCTTTCTTT.

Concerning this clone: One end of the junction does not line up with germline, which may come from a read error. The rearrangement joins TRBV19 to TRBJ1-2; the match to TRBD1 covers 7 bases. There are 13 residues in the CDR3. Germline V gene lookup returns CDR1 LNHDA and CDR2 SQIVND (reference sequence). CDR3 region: CASSLEGARGYTF. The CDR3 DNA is TGTGCCAGTAGTCTAGAGGGGGCGCGGGGCTACACCTTC.

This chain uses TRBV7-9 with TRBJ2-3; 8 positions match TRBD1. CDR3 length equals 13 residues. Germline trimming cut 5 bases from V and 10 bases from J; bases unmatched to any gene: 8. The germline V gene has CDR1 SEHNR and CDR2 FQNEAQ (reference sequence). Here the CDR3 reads CASSTGQGLAQYF. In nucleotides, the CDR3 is TGTGCCAGCAGCACCGGACAGGGTTTAGCGCAGTATTTT.

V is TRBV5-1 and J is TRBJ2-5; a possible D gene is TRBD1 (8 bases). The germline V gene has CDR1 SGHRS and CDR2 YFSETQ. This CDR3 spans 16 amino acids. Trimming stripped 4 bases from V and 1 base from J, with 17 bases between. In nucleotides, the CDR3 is TGCGCCAGCAGCCCCGACAGGGGACTAATCCAAGAGACCCAGTACTTC. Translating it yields CASSPDRGLIQETQYF.

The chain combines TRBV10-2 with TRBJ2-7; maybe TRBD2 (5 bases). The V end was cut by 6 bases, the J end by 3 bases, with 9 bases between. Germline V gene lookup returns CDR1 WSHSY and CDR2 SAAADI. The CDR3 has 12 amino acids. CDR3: CASSVTSYEQYF. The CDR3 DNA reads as TGCGCCAGCAGCGTCACTAGCTACGAGCAGTACTTC.

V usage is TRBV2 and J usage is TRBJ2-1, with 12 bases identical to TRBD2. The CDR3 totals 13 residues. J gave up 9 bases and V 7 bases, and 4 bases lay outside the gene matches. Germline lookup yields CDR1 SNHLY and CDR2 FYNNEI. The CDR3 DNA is TGTGCCAGCAACCTAGCGGGAGGGCTTGAGCAGTTCTTC. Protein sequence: CASNLAGGLEQFF.

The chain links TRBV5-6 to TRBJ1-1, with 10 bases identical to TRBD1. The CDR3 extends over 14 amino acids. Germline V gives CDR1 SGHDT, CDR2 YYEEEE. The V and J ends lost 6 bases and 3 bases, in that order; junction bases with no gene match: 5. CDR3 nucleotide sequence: TGTGCCAGCAAGGACAGGGGGTTTGACACTGAAGCTTTCTTT. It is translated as CASKDRGFDTEAFF.

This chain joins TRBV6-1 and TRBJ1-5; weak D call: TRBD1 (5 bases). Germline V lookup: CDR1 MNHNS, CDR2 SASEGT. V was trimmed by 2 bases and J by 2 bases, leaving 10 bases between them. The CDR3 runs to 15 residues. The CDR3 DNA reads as TGTGCCAGCAGTGAATCTGGGGCTGGCAATCAGCCCCAGCATTTT. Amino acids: CASSESGAGNQPQHF.

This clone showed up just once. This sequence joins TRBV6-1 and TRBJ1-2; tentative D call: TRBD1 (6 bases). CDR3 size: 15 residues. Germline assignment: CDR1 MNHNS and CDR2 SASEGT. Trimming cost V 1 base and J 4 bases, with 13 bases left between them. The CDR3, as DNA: TGTGCCAGCAGTGAAGGGTCGGGGGGCGGCTATGGCTACACCTTC. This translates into CASSEGSGGGYGYTF.

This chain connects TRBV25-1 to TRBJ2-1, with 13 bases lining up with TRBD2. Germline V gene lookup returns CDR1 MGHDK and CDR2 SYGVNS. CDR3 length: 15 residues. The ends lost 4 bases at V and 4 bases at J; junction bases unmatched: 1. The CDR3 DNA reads TGTGCCAGCAGTGTGGGACTAGCGGGGTACAATGAGCAGTTCTTC. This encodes CASSVGLAGYNEQFF. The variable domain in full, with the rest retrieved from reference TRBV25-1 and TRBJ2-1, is EADIYQTPRYLVIGTGKKITLECSQTMGHDKMYWYQQDPGMELHLIHYSYGVNSTEKGDLSSESTVSRIRTEHFPLTLESARPSHTSQYLCASSVGLAGYNEQFFGPGTRLTVL.

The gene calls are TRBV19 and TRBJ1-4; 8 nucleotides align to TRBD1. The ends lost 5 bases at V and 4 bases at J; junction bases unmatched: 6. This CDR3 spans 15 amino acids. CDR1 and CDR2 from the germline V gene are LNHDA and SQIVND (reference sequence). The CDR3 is CASSHNRGSNEKLFF. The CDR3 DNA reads TGTGCCAGTAGTCATAACAGGGGGAGTAATGAAAAACTGTTTTTT.

This CDR3 is CASSSEALAYGYTF. DNA of the CDR3: TGTGCCAGCAGCTCCGAGGCCCTTGCCTATGGCTACACCTTC. The chain carries TRBV7-8 and TRBJ1-2; D is ambiguous. This CDR3 spans 14 amino acids. The V gene lost 4 bases and the J gene lost 4 bases, with 13 bases spanning the gap. Per germline, CDR1 SGHVS and CDR2 FQNEAQ.

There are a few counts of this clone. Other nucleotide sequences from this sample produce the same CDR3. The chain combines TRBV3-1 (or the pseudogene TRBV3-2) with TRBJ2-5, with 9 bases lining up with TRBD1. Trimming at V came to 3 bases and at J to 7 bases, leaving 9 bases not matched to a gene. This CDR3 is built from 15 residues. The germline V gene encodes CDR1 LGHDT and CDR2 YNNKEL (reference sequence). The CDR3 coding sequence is TGTGCCAGCAGCCAGGGTCACAGGGGGCAGGGGACCCAGTACTTC. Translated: CASSQGHRGQGTQYF.

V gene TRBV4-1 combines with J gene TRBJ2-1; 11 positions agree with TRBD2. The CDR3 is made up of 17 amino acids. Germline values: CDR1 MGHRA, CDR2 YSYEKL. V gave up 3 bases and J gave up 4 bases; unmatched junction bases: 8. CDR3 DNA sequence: TGCGCCAGCAGCCAGATTAGCGGGGGGGCGGGTTACAATGAGCAGTTCTTC. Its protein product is CASSQISGGAGYNEQFF.

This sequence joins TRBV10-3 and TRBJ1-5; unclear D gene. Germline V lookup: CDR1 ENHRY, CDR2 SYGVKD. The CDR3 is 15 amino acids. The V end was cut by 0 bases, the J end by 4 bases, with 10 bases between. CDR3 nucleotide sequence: TGTGCCATCAGTGAGTCGGGTACAGAGAATCAGCCCCAGCATTTT. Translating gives CAISESGTENQPQHF.

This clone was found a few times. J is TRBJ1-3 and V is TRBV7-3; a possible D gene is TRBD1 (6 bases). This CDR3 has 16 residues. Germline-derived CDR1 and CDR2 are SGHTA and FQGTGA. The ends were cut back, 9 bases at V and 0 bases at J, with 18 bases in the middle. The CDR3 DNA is TGTGCCAGTGGTACGGGGGGCGATATCTCTGGAAACACCATATATTTT. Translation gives CASGTGGDISGNTIYF.

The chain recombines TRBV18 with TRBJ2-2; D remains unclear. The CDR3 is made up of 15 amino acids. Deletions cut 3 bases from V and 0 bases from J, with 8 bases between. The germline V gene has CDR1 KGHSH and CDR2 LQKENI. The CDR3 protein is CASSPFPANTGELFF. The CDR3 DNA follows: TGTGCCAGCTCACCCTTTCCAGCGAACACCGGGGAGCTGTTTTTT.

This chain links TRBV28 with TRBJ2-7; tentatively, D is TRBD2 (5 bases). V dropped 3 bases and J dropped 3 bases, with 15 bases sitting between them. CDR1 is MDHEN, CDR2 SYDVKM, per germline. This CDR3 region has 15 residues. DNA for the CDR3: TGTGCCAGCAGTTTGGCGACGGAGGCCAACTACGAGCAGTACTTC. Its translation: CASSLATEANYEQYF.

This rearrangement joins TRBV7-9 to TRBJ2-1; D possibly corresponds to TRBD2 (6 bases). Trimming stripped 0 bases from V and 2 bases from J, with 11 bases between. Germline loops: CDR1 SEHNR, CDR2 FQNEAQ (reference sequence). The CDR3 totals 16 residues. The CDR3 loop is CASSLALGGTYNEQFF. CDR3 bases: TGTGCCAGCAGCTTAGCGTTGGGGGGTACCTACAATGAGCAGTTCTTC.

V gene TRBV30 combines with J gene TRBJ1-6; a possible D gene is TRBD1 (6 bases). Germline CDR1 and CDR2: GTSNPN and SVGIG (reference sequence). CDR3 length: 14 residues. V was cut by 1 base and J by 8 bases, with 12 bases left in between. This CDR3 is CAWSDGQPDSPLHF. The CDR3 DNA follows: TGTGCCTGGAGTGATGGACAGCCCGATTCACCCCTCCACTTT.

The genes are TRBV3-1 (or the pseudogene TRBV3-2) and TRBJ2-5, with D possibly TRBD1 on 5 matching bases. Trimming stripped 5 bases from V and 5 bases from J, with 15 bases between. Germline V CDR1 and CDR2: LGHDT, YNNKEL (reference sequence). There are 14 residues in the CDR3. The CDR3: CASSVTAGKETQYF. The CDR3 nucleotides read TGTGCCAGCAGCGTTACCGCAGGGAAGGAGACCCAGTACTTC.

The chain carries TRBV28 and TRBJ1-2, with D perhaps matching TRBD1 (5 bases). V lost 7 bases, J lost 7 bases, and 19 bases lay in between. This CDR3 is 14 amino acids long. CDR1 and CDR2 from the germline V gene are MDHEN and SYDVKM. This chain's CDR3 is CASKPPGYQGGYTF. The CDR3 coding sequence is TGTGCCAGCAAGCCCCCAGGGTATCAAGGTGGCTACACCTTC.

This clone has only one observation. The CDR3 DNA sequence: TGCGCCAGCAGCTTGGACCAGGGTATTAACTATGGCTACACCTTC. Translated: CASSLDQGINYGYTF. V and J are TRBV5-1 and TRBJ1-2; D possibly corresponds to TRBD1 (5 bases). The CDR3 is 15 residues long. The V gene lost 0 bases and the J gene lost 1 base, with 10 bases spanning the gap. Germline CDR1 SGHRS, CDR2 YFSETQ. Combining the CDR3 with reference TRBV5-1 and TRBJ1-2 gives the whole variable domain KAGVTQTPRYLIKTRGQQVTLSCSPISGHRSVSWYQQTPGQGLQFLFEYFSETQRNKGNFPGRFSGRQFSNSRSEMNVSTLELGDSALYLCASSLDQGINYGYTFGSGTRLTVV.